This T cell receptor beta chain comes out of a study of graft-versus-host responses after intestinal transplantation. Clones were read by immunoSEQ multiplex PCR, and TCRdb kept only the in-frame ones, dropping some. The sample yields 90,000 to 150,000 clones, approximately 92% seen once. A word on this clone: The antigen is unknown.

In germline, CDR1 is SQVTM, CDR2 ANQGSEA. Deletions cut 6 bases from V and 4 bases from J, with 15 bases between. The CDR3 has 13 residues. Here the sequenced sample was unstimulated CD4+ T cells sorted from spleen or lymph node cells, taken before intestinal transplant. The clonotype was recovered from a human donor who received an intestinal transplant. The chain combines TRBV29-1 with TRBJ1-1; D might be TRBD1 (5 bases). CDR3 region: CSVGWDSGTEAFF. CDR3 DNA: TGCAGCGTCGGATGGGACTCGGGCACTGAAGCTTTCTTT.